This is a list of T cell receptor beta chains from one sample in a study of shared T cell receptors in the human thymus. Repertoires were generated with immunoSEQ multiplex PCR, while TCRdb's copy carries only in-frame clones and drops some. The data hold approximately 760,000 clones, with roughly 85% observed a single time. The data were also submitted as part of a second study, on human thymus T cells.

Sequences were obtained from thymocytes. These receptor sequences come from a girl in the first two years of life with a congenital heart defect. Each CDR3 is given with its conserved first and last residue. A D gene is named only where the DNA matches it firmly. Expanded clones are given a class, and other clones once, few, many or no size at all.

clone_size j_call d_call v_call cdr3_aa cdr3_nt
. TRBJ1-2 . TRBV28 CASRQDSLNYGYTF TGTGCCAGCAGACAGGACAGCCTAAACTATGGCTACACCTTC
. TRBJ1-6 . TRBV12-5 CASGLQGHGGNSPLHF TGTGCTAGTGGTTTACAGGGCCATGGGGGAAATTCACCCCTCCACTTT
. TRBJ2-7 TRBD2 TRBV18 CASSPPHFYGGANEQYF TGTGCCAGCTCACCGCCTCATTTTTACGGGGGGGCGAACGAGCAGTACTTC
once TRBJ1-1 . TRBV14 CASSQEWGGVVDTEAFF TGTGCCAGCAGCCAAGAGTGGGGGGGTGTCGTAGACACTGAAGCTTTCTTT
. TRBJ2-1 TRBD1 TRBV7-2 CASSAPGQGDNEQFF TGTGCCAGCAGCGCGCCTGGACAGGGCGACAATGAGCAGTTCTTC
. TRBJ2-7 . TRBV2 CASSEESSYEQYF TGTGCCAGCAGTGAGGAGAGCTCCTACGAGCAGTACTTC
. TRBJ1-1 . TRBV27 CASFAGNYMNTEAFF TGTGCCAGCTTTGCAGGAAATTACATGAACACTGAAGCTTTCTTT
once TRBJ1-2 TRBD1 TRBV28 CASSSPTGLGVYGYTF TGTGCCAGCAGTTCCCCGACAGGGCTTGGGGTCTATGGCTACACCTTC
. TRBJ1-2 . TRBV5-6 CASSLEPSNYGYTF TGTGCCAGCAGCTTGGAACCGAGTAACTATGGCTACACCTTC
. TRBJ1-2 TRBD1 TRBV28 CASSLPGQGGYGYTF TGTGCCAGCAGTTTGCCGGGACAGGGGGGCTATGGCTACACCTTC
. TRBJ2-6 TRBD1 TRBV2 CASSVDRESSGANVLTF TGTGCCAGCAGTGTGGACAGGGAAAGCTCTGGGGCCAACGTCCTGACTTTC
few TRBJ1-2 . TRBV6-5 CASRSRGNGYTF TGTGCCAGCCGCTCCAGGGGTAATGGCTACACCTTC
once TRBJ2-6 . TRBV6-1 CASSGPGSGANVLTF TGTGCCAGCAGTGGCCCAGGCTCTGGGGCCAACGTCCTGACTTTC
. TRBJ2-3 TRBD2 TRBV28 CASSSRGGGVSTDTQYF TGTGCCAGCAGTTCGAGGGGCGGGGGAGTCAGCACAGATACGCAGTATTTT
. TRBJ1-2 TRBD1 TRBV7-2 CASNINDRDYGYTF TGTGCCAGCAACATCAACGACAGGGACTATGGCTACACCTTC
. TRBJ2-2 TRBD2 TRBV9 CASTTEAGARGGTGELFF TGTGCCAGCACCACGGAGGCGGGAGCCCGGGGGGGGACCGGGGAGCTGTTTTTT
. TRBJ1-1 TRBD1 TRBV7-2 CASSLGEGTGGIITEAFF TGTGCCAGCAGCTTAGGGGAGGGGACAGGGGGCATAATAACTGAAGCTTTCTTT
. TRBJ1-1 . TRBV6-5 CAALSGAAGGQGAFF TGTGCCGCCCTTAGTGGGGCCGCCGGAGGGCAAGGAGCTTTCTTT
few TRBJ1-6 TRBD1 TRBV27 CASSPYGGQGAPRDNSPLHF TGTGCCAGCAGTCCCTATGGGGGACAGGGGGCTCCAAGGGATAATTCACCCCTCCACTTT
few TRBJ1-1 . TRBV6-5 CASSHGSGNCTEAFF TGTGCCAGCAGTCACGGTTCCGGTAACTGCACTGAAGCTTTCTTT
once TRBJ1-2 TRBD1 TRBV5-5 CASSTPTGAARGYTF TGTGCCAGCAGCACACCCACAGGGGCGGCTCGAGGCTACACCTTC
. TRBJ1-2 . TRBV29-1 CSVDRGGRPRYGYTF TGCAGCGTTGATCGGGGTGGACGGCCCCGCTATGGCTACACCTTC
. TRBJ1-2 TRBD1 TRBV6-1 CASKRTGGCYGYTF TGTGCCAGCAAAAGGACAGGGGGTTGCTATGGCTACACCTTC
. TRBJ1-2 . TRBV5-1 CASSLRTGPLPNYGYTF TGCGCCAGCAGCTTGAGAACAGGGCCGCTCCCAAACTATGGCTACACCTTC
. TRBJ1-2 . TRBV30 CAWSAVRFGDHGYTF TGTGCCTGGAGTGCCGTGAGGTTTGGTGATCATGGCTACACCTTC
. TRBJ1-6 . TRBV6-1 CASEIGGRSSPLHF TGTGCCAGCGAAATAGGAGGGAGGAGTTCACCCCTCCACTTT
. TRBJ1-3 . TRBV4-1 CASSQVQGLVNTIYF TGCGCCAGCAGCCAAGTGCAGGGGCTCGTAAACACCATATATTTT
. TRBJ2-7 TRBD1 TRBV5-8 CASSAGQASSYEQYF TGTGCCAGCAGCGCGGGACAGGCCTCCTCCTACGAGCAGTACTTC
. TRBJ1-4 TRBD1 TRBV5-1 CASSSPRQGMGANEKLFF TGCGCCAGCAGCTCGCCAAGACAGGGGATGGGAGCTAATGAAAAACTGTTTTTT
. TRBJ2-7 TRBD1 TRBV5-5 CASSLADRYEPSYEQYF TGTGCCAGCAGCTTGGCGGACAGGTACGAACCCAGCTACGAGCAGTACTTC
once TRBJ1-1 . TRBV7-6 CASSSVEQTGSATEAFF TGTGCCAGCAGCTCCGTGGAACAGACAGGATCTGCCACTGAAGCTTTCTTT
. TRBJ2-7 . TRBV5-4 CASSLTGAPIYEQYF TGTGCCAGCAGCTTGACAGGTGCCCCCATCTACGAGCAGTACTTC
. TRBJ2-7 TRBD1 TRBV7-2 CASSPRGRDRNYEQYF TGTGCCAGCAGCCCCCGGGGCCGGGACAGGAACTACGAGCAGTACTTC
. TRBJ2-7 . TRBV5-4 CASSNLGRGASCEQYF TGTGCCAGCAGCAACCTTGGCCGGGGGGCATCCTGTGAGCAGTACTTC
. TRBJ1-1 TRBD1 TRBV4-2 CASSQDGSEGQLTEAFF TGTGCCAGCAGCCAAGATGGTTCTGAGGGACAGCTCACTGAAGCTTTCTTT
. TRBJ2-3 . TRBV15 CATSRDRYGYTQYF TGTGCCACCAGCAGAGATCGTTACGGGTATACGCAGTATTTT
. TRBJ2-1 TRBD2 TRBV5-4 CASSLRLANSYNEQFF TGTGCCAGCAGCCTGCGACTAGCGAACTCCTACAATGAGCAGTTCTTC
. TRBJ2-1 TRBD1 TRBV27 CASSSRQGPYNEQFF TGTGCCAGCAGTTCCCGACAGGGGCCCTACAATGAGCAGTTCTTC
. TRBJ2-5 TRBD1 TRBV12-5 CASGVDRGFQETQYF TGTGCTAGTGGTGTCGACAGGGGATTTCAAGAGACCCAGTACTTC
. TRBJ2-5 TRBD1 TRBV5-1 CASKGTGQGWVETQYF TGCGCCAGCAAGGGGACCGGACAGGGATGGGTAGAGACCCAGTACTTC
. TRBJ1-1 . TRBV27 CASSSGPLLYTEAFF TGTGCCAGCAGTTCTGGGCCGCTATTATACACTGAAGCTTTCTTT